This is a list of T cell receptor beta chains from one sample in a study of shared clonotypes between healthy human individuals. Method: immunoSEQ multiplex PCR; TCRdb's copy keeps in-frame clones and lacks some. Among approximately 2.1 million clones listed, approximately 95% were seen once. The sample taken for sequencing was naive CD4+ T cells from PBMCs. The receptors derive from a man aged 18 to 35 in good health. Some clones in this sample may be carry-over from other donors' samples. Both conserved end residues are part of each CDR3. The order of the fields is D gene, J gene, V gene, clone size, CDR3 protein, CDR3 DNA. A D gene is named only where the DNA matches it firmly. The size field is filled for only some rows; it gives once, few, many or a size class.

TRBD2 TRBJ2-1 TRBV7-2 NA CASSLGTSGSVEQFF TGTGCCAGCAGCTTAGGGACTAGCGGGAGTGTAGAGCAGTTCTTC
NA TRBJ1-6 TRBV5-1 once CASSLIQTNSPLHF TGCGCCAGCAGCCTAATCCAGACTAATTCACCCCTCCACTTT
TRBD1 TRBJ2-5 TRBV9 NA CASSLRTGQETQYF TGTGCCAGCAGCCTCCGGACAGGGCAGGAGACCCAGTACTTC
TRBD2 TRBJ2-5 TRBV9 NA CASSVGLAQPGGETQYF TGTGCCAGCAGCGTTGGACTAGCTCAACCCGGGGGGGAGACCCAGTACTTC
TRBD2 TRBJ2-3 TRBV5-1 NA CASSRAGAGDTQYF TGCGCCAGCAGCCGAGCGGGAGCTGGAGATACGCAGTATTTT
TRBD1 TRBJ2-1 TRBV5-1 NA CASSSGTGGYNEQFF TGCGCCAGCAGCTCCGGGACAGGGGGTTACAATGAGCAGTTCTTC
TRBD2 TRBJ2-1 TRBV29-1 NA CSVEGLAGSVQFF TGCAGCGTTGAAGGACTAGCGGGTTCGGTGCAGTTCTTC
TRBD2 TRBJ2-5 TRBV5-1 NA CASSFSSGYQETQYF TGCGCCAGCAGCTTTTCTAGCGGGTACCAAGAGACCCAGTACTTC
NA TRBJ1-2 TRBV7-3 NA CASSLTPAGGYTF TGTGCCAGCAGCTTAACCCCGGCCGGCGGCTACACCTTC
TRBD1 TRBJ2-2 TRBV5-1 NA CASSLAGQGTTGELFF TGCGCCAGCAGCTTGGCAGGACAGGGGACCACCGGGGAGCTGTTTTTT
NA TRBJ2-7 TRBV5-1 NA CASSHVGASNEQYF TGCGCCAGCAGCCACGTCGGGGCCAGCAACGAGCAGTACTTC
NA TRBJ2-2 TRBV25-1 NA CASTPRGASNTGELFF TGTGCCAGTACCCCCCGGGGGGCATCGAACACCGGGGAGCTGTTTTTT